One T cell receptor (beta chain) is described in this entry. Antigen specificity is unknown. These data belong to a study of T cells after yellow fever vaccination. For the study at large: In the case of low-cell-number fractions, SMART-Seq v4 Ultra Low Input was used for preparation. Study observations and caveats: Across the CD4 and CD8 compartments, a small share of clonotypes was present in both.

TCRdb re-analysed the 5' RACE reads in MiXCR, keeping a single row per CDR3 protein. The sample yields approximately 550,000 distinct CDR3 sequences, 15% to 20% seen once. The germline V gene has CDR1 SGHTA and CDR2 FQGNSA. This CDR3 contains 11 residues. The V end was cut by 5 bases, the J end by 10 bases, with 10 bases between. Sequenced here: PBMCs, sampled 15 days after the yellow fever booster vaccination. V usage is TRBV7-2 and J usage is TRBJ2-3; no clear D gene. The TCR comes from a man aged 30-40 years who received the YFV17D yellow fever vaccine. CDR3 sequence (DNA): TGTGCCAGCAGCGCCCCGGGTGCGCAGTATTTT. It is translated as CASSAPGAQYF.